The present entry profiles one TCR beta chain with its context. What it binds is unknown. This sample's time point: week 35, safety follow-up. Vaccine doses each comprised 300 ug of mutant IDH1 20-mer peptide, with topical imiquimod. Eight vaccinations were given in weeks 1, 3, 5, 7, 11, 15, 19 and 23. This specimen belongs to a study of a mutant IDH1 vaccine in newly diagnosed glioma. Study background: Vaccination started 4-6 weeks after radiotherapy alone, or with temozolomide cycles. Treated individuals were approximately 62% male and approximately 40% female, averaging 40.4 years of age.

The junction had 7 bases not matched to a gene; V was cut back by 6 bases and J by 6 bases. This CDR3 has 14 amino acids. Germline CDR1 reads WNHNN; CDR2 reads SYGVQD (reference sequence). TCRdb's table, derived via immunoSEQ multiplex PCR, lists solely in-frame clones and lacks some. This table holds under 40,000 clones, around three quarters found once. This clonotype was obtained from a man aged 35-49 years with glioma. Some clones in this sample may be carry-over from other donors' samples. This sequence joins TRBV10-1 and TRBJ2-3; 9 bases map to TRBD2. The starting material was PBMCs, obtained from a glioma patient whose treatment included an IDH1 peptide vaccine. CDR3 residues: CASSPSGEKDTQYF. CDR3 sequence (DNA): TGCGCCAGCAGCCCTAGCGGGGAGAAGGATACGCAGTATTTT.